Listed below are T cell receptor beta chains from one sample, sequenced in a study of CD4 T cells in relation to SARS-CoV-2 and coronaviruses. Method: immunoSEQ multiplex PCR; TCRdb's copy keeps in-frame clones and lacks some. The table has under 30,000 clones, 72% seen once; the top ten hold around 12%. These receptors lack a known antigen. The sequencing input was CD4+ T cells from PBMCs, cultured in vitro. The receptors shown here come from a human donor in good health. Each CDR3 is given with its conserved first and last residue. D genes are given only for firm matches. Clone size is given for some rows only: seen once, a few or many times, or a class if the clone is expanded.

d_gene	j_gene	v_gene	abundance	CDR3nt	CDR3aa
-	TRBJ2-7	TRBV2	-	TGTGCCAGCAGTCCTAGGGGGGTGCCCTACGAGCAGTACTTC	CASSPRGVPYEQYF
TRBD2	TRBJ2-3	TRBV27	once	TGTGCCAGCAGTTTTGGGCGGGGGGGAGTAGATTTACAAGCAACAGATACGCAGTATTTT	CASSFGRGGVDLQATDTQYF
TRBD1	TRBJ1-1	TRBV28	-	TGTGCCAGCAGCCCTGGGGACAGGCCCACTGAAGCTTTCTTT	CASSPGDRPTEAFF
-	TRBJ1-4	TRBV12-3/TRBV12-4	-	TGTGCCAGCAGGTTAGGTGGGGTTGAAAAACTGTTTTTT	CASRLGGVEKLFF
TRBD1	TRBJ2-3	TRBV2	-	TGTGCCAGCAGCGAGGGACAGGGGCGAGATACGCAGTATTTT	CASSEGQGRDTQYF
-	TRBJ1-4	TRBV7-2	-	TGTGCCAGCAGCCGGAAGGGGGATGAAAAACTGTTTTTT	CASSRKGDEKLFF
-	TRBJ1-3	TRBV29-1	-	TGCAGCGCGGTGGGGTCCTCGGACACCATATATTTT	CSAVGSSDTIYF
-	TRBJ1-6	TRBV5-1	-	TGCGCCAGCAGCTTGGCCGGTGACATAGCGATTTCACCCCTCCACTTT	CASSLAGDIAISPLHF
-	TRBJ1-4	TRBV18	-	TGTGCCAGCTCCCCTTCGGAGGGCTCACGGGAAAAACTGTTTTTT	CASSPSEGSREKLFF
-	TRBJ1-2	TRBV2	-	TGTGCCAGCAGCAACGGACCGAGAAACTATGGCTACACCTTC	CASSNGPRNYGYTF
-	TRBJ2-7	TRBV4-3	-	TGCGCCAGCAGCCAAGATTCGAGCAGCTCCTACGAGCAGTACTTC	CASSQDSSSSYEQYF
-	TRBJ1-3	TRBV5-1	few	TGCGCCAGCAGCTCTGTAGCGGTGGTCTCTGGAAACACCATATATTTT	CASSSVAVVSGNTIYF
TRBD1	TRBJ2-7	TRBV5-1	-	TGCGCCAGCAGCTTCGGACAGGAAACCTACGAGCAGTACTTC	CASSFGQETYEQYF
TRBD2	TRBJ2-3	TRBV18	-	TGTGCCAGCTCACCACCGGGTACTAGCGGGGGGGCCACGCAGTATTTT	CASSPPGTSGGATQYF
TRBD2	TRBJ2-1	TRBV27	-	TGTGCCGCTAGCGGACACAATGAGCAGTTCTTC	CAASGHNEQFF
TRBD1	TRBJ2-5	TRBV9	-	TGTGCCAGCACCCGACAGGGGGAAGCCCAAGAGACCCAGTACTTC	CASTRQGEAQETQYF
-	TRBJ1-2	TRBV9	once	TGTGCCAGCAGCCGTGACAGGCTGGGAGGCTACACCTTC	CASSRDRLGGYTF
-	TRBJ2-1	TRBV7-2	-	TGTGCCAGCAGCCCAGGGCTCCCGACATACAATGAGCAGTTCTTC	CASSPGLPTYNEQFF
-	TRBJ1-4	TRBV30	-	TGTGCCTGGAGGCCCCTGGGGCTTGAAAAACTGTTTTTT	CAWRPLGLEKLFF
-	TRBJ1-6	TRBV6-5	-	TGTGCCAGCATCCTGACAGCGTATAATTCACCCCTCCACTTT	CASILTAYNSPLHF
-	TRBJ1-1	TRBV11-2	-	TGTGCCAGCGCCCCGGTACGGGGTAACACTGAAGCTTTCTTT	CASAPVRGNTEAFF
TRBD1	TRBJ1-5	TRBV11-2	few	TGTGCCAGCAGCTCCGGGACAGGGCGCGGTCAGCCCCAGCATTTT	CASSSGTGRGQPQHF
-	TRBJ1-1	TRBV14	-	TGTGCCAGCAGCCCACCGGGGGGGGTCTACATGAACACTGAAGCTTTCTTT	CASSPPGGVYMNTEAFF
-	TRBJ1-5	TRBV10-3	-	TGTGCCATCAGCGGGCCGACGGGTCAGCCCCAGCATTTT	CAISGPTGQPQHF
-	TRBJ2-3	TRBV7-3	-	TGTGCCAGCAGCCCCCAGACAGGCACAGATACGCAGTATTTT	CASSPQTGTDTQYF